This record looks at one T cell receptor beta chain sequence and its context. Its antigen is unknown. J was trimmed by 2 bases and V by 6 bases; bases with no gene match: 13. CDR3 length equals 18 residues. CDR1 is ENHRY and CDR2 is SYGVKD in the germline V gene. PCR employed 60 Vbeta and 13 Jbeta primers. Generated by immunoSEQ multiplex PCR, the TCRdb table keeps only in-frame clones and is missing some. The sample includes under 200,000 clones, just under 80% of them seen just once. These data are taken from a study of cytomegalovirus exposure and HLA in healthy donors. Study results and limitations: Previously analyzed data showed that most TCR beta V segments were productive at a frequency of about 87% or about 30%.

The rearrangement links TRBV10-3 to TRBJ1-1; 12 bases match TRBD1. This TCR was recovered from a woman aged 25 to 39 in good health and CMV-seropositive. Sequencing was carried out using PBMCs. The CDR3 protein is CAIRTALGQGARNTEAFF. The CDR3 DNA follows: TGTGCCATCAGGACAGCTTTGGGACAGGGGGCGCGAAACACTGAAGCTTTCTTT.